The 22 T cell receptor beta chains in this list originate from one sample, sequenced in a study of T cells in Graves' hyperthyroidism and ophthalmopathy. TCR beta CDR3 region amplification was performed from RNA transcripts. When the TCR CDR3 underwent first-round RT-PCR, the HTBI primer set was used. MiXCR was run by TCRdb on the multiplex PCR reads, yielding one entry per CDR3 protein. The profile shows about 350,000 distinct CDR3 sequences, approximately 15% of them singletons. The sample was blood. Receptors originate from a woman in her twenties or thirties with Graves' hyperthyroidism.

The V and J genes are TRBV9 and TRBJ1-2, with 9 bases that match TRBD1. Germline loops: CDR1 SGDLS, CDR2 YYNGEE. The J segment lost 3 bases and the V segment lost 3 bases, leaving 9 bases of the junction unmatched. This CDR3 spans 16 amino acids. CDR3 bases: TGTGCCAGCAGCGAAGGCCCACAGGGGGCTTACTATGGCTACACCTTC. Translation: CASSEGPQGAYYGYTF.

In its sample, this clonotype was seen many times. The DNA of the CDR3 is TGTGCCAGCAGGCCCGGACAGCTCTATGGCTACACCTTC. Protein product: CASRPGQLYGYTF. The chain couples TRBV6-2 or TRBV6-3 to TRBJ1-2; D perhaps matches TRBD1 (6 bases). Germline V gene sequence: CDR1 MNHEY, CDR2 SVGEGT. The CDR3 has 13 residues. The V and J ends lost 6 bases and 4 bases respectively, with 12 bases between them.

The chain is built from TRBV3-1 and TRBJ2-2, with 7 bases lining up with TRBD2. This CDR3 has 16 residues. Germline lookup yields CDR1 LGHDT and CDR2 YNNKEL (reference sequence). The V gene end was trimmed by 0 bases and the J gene end by 6 bases; junction bases not matched to a gene: 7. Written as DNA, the CDR3 is TGTGCCAGCAGCCAAGATGAGGGAGGGTGGTCCGGGGAGCTGTTTTTT. It is translated as CASSQDEGGWSGELFF.

This clonotype was detected many times. This chain uses TRBV2 with TRBJ1-2, with D tentatively TRBD1 (6 bases). Germline loops: CDR1 SNHLY, CDR2 FYNNEI. CDR3 length: 16 amino acids. Trimming cost V 7 bases and J 0 bases, with 18 bases left between them. This CDR3 reads CASTEQGPHPNYGYTF. CDR3 bases: TGTGCCAGCACCGAACAGGGCCCCCACCCTAACTATGGCTACACCTTC.

This clonotype has only a few counts. This sequence joins TRBV9 and TRBJ2-5, with D maybe TRBD1 (6 bases). Trimming shortened V by 2 bases and J by 3 bases, and 8 bases separated the two germline ends. The CDR3 covers 13 residues. Germline values: CDR1 SGDLS, CDR2 YYNGEE. CDR3 DNA sequence: TGTGCCAGCAGCGTGGACAGAAAAGAGACCCAGTACTTC. It specifies CASSVDRKETQYF. Based on the CDR3 plus reference TRBV9 and TRBJ2-5, the full variable domain is DSGVTQTPKHLITATGQRVTLRCSPRSGDLSVYWYQQSLDQGLQFLIQYYNGEERAKGNILERFSAQQFPDLHSELNLSSLELGDSALYFCASSVDRKETQYFGPGTRLLVL.

With respect to this clonotype: This may arise from a read error, as a much more abundant clone is one base away. The rearrangement uses TRBV12-3 or TRBV12-4 and TRBJ2-2; tentatively, D is TRBD1 or TRBD2 (6 bases each). This CDR3 contains 14 residues. CDR3 loop: CASNLRGETGELFF. The CDR3 region has the DNA TGTGCCAGCAATTTAAGGGGGGAGACCGGGGAGCTGTTTTTT.

J is TRBJ2-7 and V is TRBV5-6, with D possibly being TRBD2 (6 bases). Between the trimmed V and J ends, which lost 1 base and 3 bases, there was a span of 8 bases. CDR1 SGHDT and CDR2 YYEEEE come from the germline V gene. The CDR3 sequence is 13 residues long. The DNA for the CDR3 is TGTGCCAGCAGCTTGCGCGGGATCTACGAGCAGTACTTC. Encoded protein: CASSLRGIYEQYF. The full variable domain, in which reference TRBV5-6 and TRBJ2-7 provide the parts outside the CDR3, is DAGVTQSPTHLIKTRGQQVTLRCSPKSGHDTVSWYQQALGQGPQFIFQYYEEEERQRGNFPDRFSGHQFPNYSSELNVNALLLGDSALYLCASSLRGIYEQYFGPGTRLTVT.

As for this clonotype: It may be a read error: a sequence one base away is much more abundant. The chain recombines TRBV7-6 with TRBJ2-3; the D gene could be TRBD1 or TRBD2 (5 bases each). Germline CDR1 is SGHVS and CDR2 is FNYEAQ. The CDR3 runs to 14 residues. V was clipped by 6 bases and J by 2 bases, with 12 bases between them. In DNA form, the CDR3 reads TGTGCCAGCAGAAGGGACGGCAACACAGATACGCAGTATTTT. It codes for CASRRDGNTDTQYF.

This clonotype was found many times. The V call is TRBV12-3 or TRBV12-4, the J call TRBJ2-2, with D maybe TRBD1 (5 bases). Trimming shortened V by 3 bases and J by 2 bases, and 16 bases separated the two germline ends. The CDR3 runs to 17 residues. This CDR3 is CASSFGALVGNTGELFF. As DNA, the CDR3 is TGTGCCAGCAGTTTTGGGGCCCTCGTCGGCAACACCGGGGAGCTGTTTTTT.

The chain uses TRBV2 and TRBJ1-2, with D hard to call. The CDR3 sequence is 18 residues long. Germline-derived CDR1 and CDR2 are SNHLY and FYNNEI. The V end was cut by 3 bases, the J end by 0 bases, with 20 bases between. DNA for the CDR3: TGTGCCAGCAGTGACCGGAGCCCGGCCATAAAGACTAACTATGGCTACACCTTC. Protein sequence: CASSDRSPAIKTNYGYTF.

V gene TRBV19 combines with J gene TRBJ2-2; D is ambiguous. V lost 1 base to trimming and J lost 0 bases, with 9 bases between them. The CDR3 has 16 residues. The V gene's germline CDR1 is LNHDA and CDR2 SQIVND (reference sequence). CDR3 coding DNA: TGTGCCAGTAGTATAGGAGTCCCTCCGAACACCGGGGAGCTGTTTTTT. Its translation: CASSIGVPPNTGELFF.

This clonotype has more than one count but fewer than ten. The J gene is TRBJ2-3, the V gene TRBV15; D is uncertain. The V gene lost 7 bases and the J gene lost 1 base, with 9 bases spanning the gap. This CDR3 spans 13 amino acids. Germline V gene sequence: CDR1 LNHNV, CDR2 YYDKDF (reference sequence). The CDR3 DNA is TGTGCCACCAATCCTATCCGCACAGATACGCAGTATTTT. This gives the protein CATNPIRTDTQYF.

The chain couples TRBV20-1 to TRBJ2-4; perhaps TRBD2 as D (6 bases). V was shortened by 0 bases and J by 0 bases, with 15 bases between the two germline ends. Looked up from germline, CDR1 is DFQATT and CDR2 is SNEGSKA (reference sequence). The CDR3 is 17 amino acids. For the CDR3, the DNA is TGCAGTGCTAGAGACCATGGACGGGAGCTAGCCAAAAACATTCAGTACTTC. This codes for CSARDHGRELAKNIQYF.

This clonotype has ten or more counts. The chain uses TRBV28 and TRBJ2-1; maybe TRBD2 (5 bases). The CDR3 contains 13 residues. CDR1 is MDHEN and CDR2 is SYDVKM in the germline V gene. Trimming took 6 bases from V and 5 from J, leaving 11 bases between them. DNA for the CDR3: TGTGCCAGCAGCCCTATCGGGAACAATGAGCAGTTCTTC. Translating it yields CASSPIGNNEQFF.

This clonotype was counted ten times or more. CDR3 amino acids: CASSRGNPGQGAGNRDHMETQYF. CDR3 bases: TGTGCCAGCAGTCGGGGAAACCCGGGACAGGGGGCCGGAAACCGGGACCACATGGAGACCCAGTACTTC. The chain carries TRBV6-2 or TRBV6-3 and TRBJ2-5; 12 positions match TRBD1. V gave up 5 bases and J gave up 5 bases; unmatched junction bases: 30. From germline, CDR1 is MNHEY and CDR2 SVGEGT. This CDR3 region has 23 residues.

This clonotype was recorded many times. The chain employs TRBV19 and TRBJ1-1; D ambiguous. The germline gives CDR1 LNHDA, CDR2 SQIVND (reference sequence). The CDR3 runs 14 residues. Trimming stripped 3 bases from V and 2 bases from J, with 10 bases between. Written as DNA, the CDR3 is TGTGCCAGTAGTATCGAAGGGAGTAACACTGAAGCTTTCTTT. As protein: CASSIEGSNTEAFF.

This clonotype was seen a handful of times. V and J are TRBV20-1 and TRBJ2-7; 9 nucleotides match TRBD1. V lost 5 bases to trimming and J lost 6 bases; unmatched junction nucleotides: 11. This CDR3 is 14 amino acids long. Looked up from germline, CDR1 is DFQATT and CDR2 is SNEGSKA (reference sequence). For the CDR3, the DNA is TGCAGTGCTCCTACAGGGGGCGTTGGTGGCGAGCAGTACTTC. Translation gives CSAPTGGVGGEQYF.

This clonotype was detected only a few times. This chain links TRBV24-1 with TRBJ1-2, with 8 bases aligning to TRBD1. Germline V gene lookup returns CDR1 KGHDR and CDR2 SFDVKD. V lost 2 bases and J lost 7; bases outside the gene matches: 14. The CDR3 has 17 amino acids. The CDR3 is CATSDSSTKDRAFGYTF. The CDR3 coding sequence is TGTGCCACCAGTGATTCCTCTACCAAGGACAGGGCCTTTGGCTACACCTTC.

This clonotype was detected many times. CDR3 sequence (DNA): TGTGCCAGCAGCGCCGGGACTAGCGTCAATGAGCAGTTCTTC. Translated: CASSAGTSVNEQFF. V is TRBV2 and J is TRBJ2-1, with TRBD2 matching 10 bases. Trimming removed 6 bases from V and 6 bases from J; junction bases left unmatched: 5. The CDR3 sequence is 14 residues long. Germline V gene sequence: CDR1 SNHLY, CDR2 FYNNEI.

Only a few counts were recorded for this clonotype. V and J are TRBV10-3 and TRBJ2-2; 10 bases line up with TRBD2. The germline V gene has CDR1 ENHRY and CDR2 SYGVKD. V shed 7 bases and J 1 base; nucleotides not matched to a gene: 3. The CDR3 has 15 amino acids. CDR3 sequence (DNA): TGTGCCATCACTCGGACTAGCGGGAACACCGGGGAGCTGTTTTTT. It encodes CAITRTSGNTGELFF.

This clonotype was found a few times. The chain joins TRBV4-1 to TRBJ2-5, with TRBD1 matching 9 bases. CDR3 length equals 19 residues. J lost 5 bases, V lost 1 base, and 17 bases had no gene match. The germline gives CDR1 MGHRA, CDR2 YSYEKL. The CDR3 DNA sequence: TGCGCCAGCAGCCAAGGCGGGACAGGGCCAGATTATGATGGTGAGACCCAGTACTTC. It yields the protein CASSQGGTGPDYDGETQYF.

This clonotype has a count of ten or more. J is TRBJ1-1 and V is TRBV20-1; tentatively, D is TRBD1 (5 bases). The CDR3 spans 15 residues. Per germline, CDR1 DFQATT and CDR2 SNEGSKA (reference sequence). Trimming took off 0 bases at V and 1 base at J, with 12 bases between the two ends. The CDR3: CSARDWGRANTEAFF. Here the CDR3 DNA reads TGCAGTGCTAGAGATTGGGGCAGGGCGAACACTGAAGCTTTCTTT.